Following are 3 T cell receptor beta chains from one sample sequenced in a study of cytomegalovirus exposure and HLA in healthy donors (dated by TCRdb to about 2017). Libraries were built with the immunoSEQ multiplex PCR assay. The multiplex PCR relied on a mix of 60 forward primers for TCR Vbeta segments and 13 reverse primers for TCR Jbeta segments. TCRdb mirrors the immuneACCESS table, restricted to in-frame sequences. Some clones are absent from its copies; in checked studies, under half trace to an unresolved V gene, and the reason for the others is unknown. The sample table records some 180,000 clones; 80% of these occur just once. Under 3% of the sample goes to the ten largest clones. Material: PBMCs. Every receptor here comes from a male donor in good health and CMV-seronegative.

This chain connects TRBV4-1 to TRBJ1-1, with a tentative D call TRBD1 (5 bases). Deletions cut 4 bases from V and 1 base from J, with 16 bases between. Per germline, CDR1 MGHRA and CDR2 YSYEKL. CDR3 length: 16 residues. For the CDR3, the DNA is TGCGCCAGCAGCCGCGGGCCTACGGGGGGGAACACTGAAGCTTTCTTT. It encodes CASSRGPTGGNTEAFF.

This clone was counted once. The J gene is TRBJ2-2, the V gene TRBV18, with D maybe TRBD1 (5 bases). Germline V lookup: CDR1 KGHSH, CDR2 LQKENI. The V gene lost 1 base and the J gene lost 1 base, with 10 bases spanning the gap. The CDR3 totals 16 residues. DNA for the CDR3: TGTGCCAGCTCACCACAGGCAGGGATGAACACCGGGGAGCTGTTTTTT. It translates to CASSPQAGMNTGELFF.

This clone appeared once. V is TRBV7-2 and J is TRBJ2-5; D possibly corresponds to TRBD1 (6 bases). The V end lost 5 bases, the J end lost 5 bases, and 12 bases lay between the germline ends. The germline V gene has CDR1 SGHTA and CDR2 FQGNSA. This CDR3 has 13 residues. The chain's CDR3 is CASSTQGRETQYF. Written as DNA, the CDR3 is TGTGCCAGCAGCACACAGGGTCGGGAGACCCAGTACTTC.